These T cell receptor beta chains were read from a single sample in a study. TCRdb reprocessed the 5' RACE reads with MiXCR, giving one entry per CDR3 protein. The sample yields approximately 60,000 distinct CDR3 sequences, 25% to 30% seen once. Specimen: tumor-infiltrating memory CD4+ T cells sorted from the breast tumor. The receptor source for this set is a female donor with breast cancer. Both conserved end residues are trimmed from each CDR3.

V	J	CDR3
TRBV2	TRBJ1-1	ASSVGAGTEAF
TRBV10-1	TRBJ1-4	ASSDGTTNEKLF
TRBV20-1	TRBJ2-3	SALAGDGTDTQY
TRBV6-2/TRBV6-3	TRBJ2-7	ANSWDGGSGIIHEQY
TRBV9	TRBJ2-6	ASSPVGPGANVLT
TRBV5-1	TRBJ2-2	ASSFRDRGSTGELF
TRBV7-2	TRBJ1-4	ASSLGVEEKLF
TRBV3-1	TRBJ2-5	ASSQRGTGQETQY
TRBV27	TRBJ1-5	ASSRDRGEDQPQH
TRBV20-1	TRBJ2-3	SAPDRGGGTDTQY
TRBV7-9	TRBJ1-2	ASSLRSGGYT
TRBV5-1	TRBJ1-1	ASSLSLVSGTEAF
TRBV5-1	TRBJ1-2	ASSLTAPAGYT
TRBV7-2	TRBJ2-7	ASSFSKNYEQY
TRBV20-1	TRBJ1-1	STSHGGNTEAF
TRBV7-2	TRBJ2-3	ASSLGTTGQY
TRBV7-2	TRBJ1-2	ASSLAVGDGYT
TRBV6-5	TRBJ1-1	ASSTQVNTEAF
TRBV7-3	TRBJ1-1	ASSLGRLNTEAF
TRBV7-9	TRBJ2-7	ASSPPAASGTSYEQY
TRBV7-3	TRBJ2-5	ASSLAGQLETQY
TRBV5-1	TRBJ2-7	ASSEDLGQPYEQY
TRBV20-1	TRBJ1-2	SANREVEYGYT
TRBV6-1	TRBJ2-4	ASSVFRGQDGAKNIQY
TRBV29-1	TRBJ1-3	SVLDRGRNTIY
TRBV6-5	TRBJ1-5	ASGRVDQPQH
TRBV5-5	TRBJ1-5	ASSSDPGGHQPQH
TRBV9	TRBJ2-7	ASSVEALATYEQY
TRBV9	TRBJ2-5	ASSVAVGARGETQY
TRBV7-2	TRBJ1-2	ASSATGRRGYT
TRBV7-2	TRBJ1-1	ASSLDTEAF
TRBV7-8	TRBJ2-2	ASGGLKELF
TRBV20-1	TRBJ2-1	SARVRLAGYNEQF
TRBV11-2	TRBJ2-3	ASSFYGTREKDTQY
TRBV6-6	TRBJ1-4	ASSSAEINEKLF
TRBV4-1	TRBJ2-5	ASSQDQRGRQETQY
TRBV5-1	TRBJ2-7	ASSFYGEQY
TRBV6-2/TRBV6-3	TRBJ2-1	ATAHQQLHWASVEQF
TRBV5-1	TRBJ2-5	ASSFFGGETQY
TRBV3-1	TRBJ1-1	ASSRRNLRQALNTEAF
TRBV6-1	TRBJ2-7	ASSEADEQY
TRBV5-6	TRBJ2-1	ASSLRFEQF
TRBV29-1	TRBJ2-3	SASGGTPSTDTQY
TRBV28	TRBJ2-6	ASSLRVGGVDSGSGANVLT
TRBV10-3	TRBJ2-3	AISESAGRITDTQY
TRBV20-1	TRBJ2-1	SAEETVGDP
TRBV11-2	TRBJ1-2	ASSSTGGGNYGYT
TRBV7-2	TRBJ2-6	ASSPGAGGNVLT
TRBV6-5	TRBJ1-2	ASSPVRTGGGYGYT
TRBV7-6	TRBJ2-3	ASSVGDPDTQY
TRBV20-1	TRBJ2-3	SARVGGGTDTQY
TRBV7-2	TRBJ1-2	ASSLASSGGGYT
TRBV12-5	TRBJ2-6	ASGLGDSSGANVLT
TRBV5-6	TRBJ2-7	ASSLAGEREY
TRBV28	TRBJ1-2	ASRVTGPEDYGYT
TRBV20-1	TRBJ1-1	SASHGGNTEAF
TRBV29-1	TRBJ2-5	SVRQGEQETQY
TRBV4-3	TRBJ2-6	ASSQDPHRALSGANVLT
TRBV20-1	TRBJ2-5	SARDQTSGAGTQY
TRBV7-3	TRBJ2-5	ASSSGLEETQY